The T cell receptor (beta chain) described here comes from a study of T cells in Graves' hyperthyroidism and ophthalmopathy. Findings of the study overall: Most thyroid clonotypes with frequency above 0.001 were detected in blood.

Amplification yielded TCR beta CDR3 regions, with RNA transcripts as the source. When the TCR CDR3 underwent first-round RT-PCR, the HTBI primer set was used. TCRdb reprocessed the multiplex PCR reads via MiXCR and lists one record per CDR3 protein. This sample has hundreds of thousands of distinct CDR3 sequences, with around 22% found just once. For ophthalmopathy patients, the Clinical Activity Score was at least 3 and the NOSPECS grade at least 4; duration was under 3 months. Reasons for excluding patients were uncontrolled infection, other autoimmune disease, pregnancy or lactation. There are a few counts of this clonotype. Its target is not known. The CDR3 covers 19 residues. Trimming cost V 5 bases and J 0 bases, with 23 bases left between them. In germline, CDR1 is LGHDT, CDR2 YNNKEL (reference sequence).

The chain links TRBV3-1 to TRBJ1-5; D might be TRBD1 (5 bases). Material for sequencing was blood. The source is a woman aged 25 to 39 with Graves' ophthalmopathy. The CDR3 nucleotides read TGTGCCAGCAGCGCAAGCAGTTACGACAGAACCGATAGCAATCAGCCCCAGCATTTT. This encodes CASSASSYDRTDSNQPQHF.